The 10 T cell receptor beta chains listed next were all sequenced from one sample in a study of T-cell reconstitution after alpha-beta-depleted transplantation in children (dated by TCRdb to about 2016). Libraries were constructed by PCR. Data came from an Illumina HiSeq 2500. To normalize quantification of the TCRbeta repertoire, the TCR libraries were built with molecular barcoding that relied on unique molecular identifiers. TCRdb reworked the public reads: Q25 trimming with fastp, MiXCR clone assembly, productive beta chains retained. Records with the same CDR3 protein are collapsed into one entry carrying the most frequent genes and DNA. Present in this sample are hundreds of thousands of distinct CDR3 sequences, 10% to 15% of which were seen just once. 0.75% to 0.85% of the sample comes from the top ten. The intended sense of this specimen's treatment or condition label: allogeneic hematopoietic cell transplantation with graft depleted of TCRalphabeta T cells and CD19 B cells.

Sequences were derived from PBMCs, sampled before TCRalphabeta/CD19-depleted stem cell transplant. These TCRs come from a girl aged 2 to 10 with congenital amegakaryocytic thrombocytopenia, due to receive a stem cell transplant.

CDR3: CASSFYPDSYEQYF. Here the CDR3 DNA reads TGTGCCAGCAGCTTTTATCCAGACTCCTACGAGCAGTACTTC. This chain links TRBV7-2 with TRBJ2-7; D gene unclear. CDR3 length: 14 residues. Germline loops: CDR1 SGHTA, CDR2 FQGNSA. Trimming pared 3 bases from V and 0 bases from J, leaving 9 bases between.

Worth noting for this clonotype: A junction end diverges from the germline sequence, so it may reflect a read error. This chain joins TRBV5-1 and TRBJ2-1; D possibly corresponds to TRBD2 (6 bases). CDR1 is SGHRS and CDR2 is YFSETQ in the germline V gene. The CDR3 covers 15 residues. CDR3 loop: CASRLGGEGWNEQFF. As DNA, the CDR3 is TGCGCCAGCAGGTTGGGGGGAGAGGGTTGGAATGAGCAGTTCTTC.

This clonotype has a count of ten or more. The J gene is TRBJ2-3, the V gene TRBV20-1; D possibly uses TRBD1 or TRBD2 (5 bases each). Trimming took off 6 bases at V and 0 bases at J, with 13 bases between the two ends. The germline CDR1 and CDR2 sequences are DFQATT and SNEGSKA (reference sequence). This CDR3 has 14 amino acids. CDR3 sequence reads: CSAGDASSTDTQYF. The CDR3 DNA reads TGCAGTGCGGGGGACGCCTCAAGCACAGATACGCAGTATTTT.

The chain joins TRBV29-1 to TRBJ2-7; 7 positions agree with TRBD1. The CDR3 covers 16 residues. The trim removed 4 bases at V and 5 bases at J, leaving 17 bases unmatched. Germline V gives CDR1 SQVTM, CDR2 ANQGSEA. The CDR3 DNA reads as TGCAGCGTTGGGGGACGGAACGACAGGGCATACAACGAGCAGTACTTC. As protein: CSVGGRNDRAYNEQYF.

This clonotype was seen a handful of times. CDR3 amino acids: CASSIGPRELFF. DNA for the CDR3: TGTGCCAGTAGTATAGGTCCCCGGGAGCTGTTTTTT. J is TRBJ2-2 and V is TRBV19; D is undetermined. The CDR3 has 12 residues. Per the germline V gene, CDR1 is LNHDA and CDR2 is SQIVND (reference sequence). Trimming stripped 1 base from V and 9 bases from J, with 6 bases between.

This clonotype showed up many times. The rearrangement joins TRBV5-1 to TRBJ2-4; no clear D gene. V shed 0 bases and J shed 7 bases, with 11 bases lying between them. The CDR3 is 14 amino acids. Germline V gene sequence: CDR1 SGHRS, CDR2 YFSETQ. The DNA of the CDR3 is TGCGCCAGCAGCTTGGAAAGGGTCCATAACATTCAGTACTTC. Amino acid sequence: CASSLERVHNIQYF.

This clonotype has just a few counts. V is TRBV20-1 and J is TRBJ1-1; possibly TRBD1 for D (6 bases). The CDR3 runs 12 residues. CDR1 DFQATT and CDR2 SNEGSKA come from the germline V gene (reference sequence). V lost 4 bases, J lost 1 base, and 7 bases lay in between. CDR3 nucleotides: TGCAGTGCTAAGGACAGGAACACTGAAGCTTTCTTT. Translating gives CSAKDRNTEAFF.

This clonotype was found many times. V gene TRBV20-1 combines with J gene TRBJ2-7; TRBD2 agrees at 9 bases. This CDR3 region has 14 residues. The J segment lost 2 bases and the V segment lost 5 bases, leaving 7 bases of the junction unmatched. Germline V gives CDR1 DFQATT, CDR2 SNEGSKA (reference sequence). In DNA, the CDR3 is TGCAGTGCTCTTTTAGCGGGAGTCACCTACGAGCAGTACTTC. Translated, it gives CSALLAGVTYEQYF.

The table lists this clonotype with a few counts. The chain has TRBV4-1 and TRBJ1-1; D may be TRBD1 (5 bases). This CDR3 spans 16 amino acids. Germline V lookup: CDR1 MGHRA, CDR2 YSYEKL. V was shortened by 3 bases and J by 0 bases, with 14 bases between the two germline ends. CDR3 nucleotides: TGCGCCAGCAGCCAGGAAGACTTACAGGTGAACACTGAAGCTTTCTTT. It translates to CASSQEDLQVNTEAFF.

The sample holds many counts of this clonotype. The chain links TRBV7-8 to TRBJ2-1; the D is unclear. The CDR3 consists of 14 residues. Germline CDR1 is SGHVS and CDR2 is FQNEAQ. V lost 1 base and J 7 bases, leaving 11 bases between the germline ends. The CDR3 reads CASSLEGGVNEQFF. CDR3 nucleotide sequence: TGTGCCAGCAGCTTAGAGGGTGGGGTGAATGAGCAGTTCTTC.